The 25 T cell receptor beta chains reported below all come from one sample, sequenced in a study of blood T cell repertoires in COVID-19. TCRdb keeps only in-frame clones here, not all; method: immunoSEQ multiplex PCR. The repertoire holds about 230,000 clones, with about 91% as singletons. What was sequenced was PBMCs or T cells enriched from blood (not recorded which). These receptors originate from a woman aged 40 to 50 with acute COVID-19.

The rearrangement uses TRBV20-1 and TRBJ1-5, with D possibly TRBD1 on 5 matching bases. The V and J ends lost 3 bases and 3 bases respectively, with 9 bases between them. Germline V CDR1 and CDR2: DFQATT, SNEGSKA (reference sequence). The CDR3 is made up of 13 amino acids. The CDR3 DNA reads as TGCAGTGCTAGTGTACAGGACAATCAGCCCCAGCATTTT. This sequence encodes CSASVQDNQPQHF.

The chain recombines TRBV5-4 with TRBJ1-3, with a possible D match to TRBD1 (5 bases). Trimming shortened V by 6 bases and J by 0 bases, and 16 bases separated the two germline ends. From germline, CDR1 is SGHNT and CDR2 YYREEE (reference sequence). The CDR3 extends over 16 amino acids. CDR3 coding DNA: TGTGCCAGCACCCGCCGGGGGGGGATCTCTGGAAACACCATATATTTT. As protein: CASTRRGGISGNTIYF.

J is TRBJ1-1 and V is TRBV13, with a weak D call TRBD1 (5 bases). Deletions cut 0 bases from V and 4 bases from J, with 9 bases between. Germline V gene data show CDR1 as PRHDT and CDR2 as FYEKMQ (reference sequence). The CDR3 loop spans 14 amino acids. This CDR3 is CASSLGGGATEAFF. CDR3 nucleotides: TGTGCCAGCAGCTTAGGCGGTGGGGCCACTGAAGCTTTCTTT. Combining the CDR3 with reference TRBV13 and TRBJ1-1 gives the whole variable domain AAGVIQSPRHLIKEKRETATLKCYPIPRHDTVYWYQQGPGQDPQFLISFYEKMQSDKGSIPDRFSAQQFSDYHSELNMSSLELGDSALYFCASSLGGGATEAFFGQGTRLTVV.

The gene calls are TRBV6-2 or TRBV6-3 and TRBJ2-3, with D perhaps TRBD1 (6 bases). Germline V gene data show CDR1 as MNHEY and CDR2 as SVGEGT. The CDR3 consists of 15 residues. With 2 bases removed from V and 5 bases from J, the gap between germline ends came to 14 bases. As DNA, the CDR3 is TGTGCCAGCAGTTACCCCTTCGGGGACAAAGATACGCAGTATTTT. Translated: CASSYPFGDKDTQYF.

Only one count was recorded for this clone. The chain recombines TRBV10-1 with TRBJ1-2; 9 bases are a match to TRBD1. Germline V gives CDR1 WNHNN, CDR2 SYGVQD (reference sequence). Germline trimming cut 5 bases from V and 10 bases from J; bases unmatched to any gene: 11. The CDR3 loop spans 14 amino acids. The CDR3 spells CASSPGWTGVDYTF. DNA for the CDR3: TGCGCCAGCAGTCCCGGTTGGACAGGGGTTGACTACACCTTC.

The chain combines TRBV28 with TRBJ1-6, with 8 bases fitting TRBD1. CDR3 size: 15 residues. From germline, CDR1 is MDHEN and CDR2 SYDVKM. The V segment lost 6 bases and the J segment 4 bases; nucleotides outside the gene matches: 5. This CDR3 reads CASSRTGQYNSPLHF. The CDR3, as DNA: TGTGCCAGCAGCCGGACAGGGCAATATAATTCACCCCTCCACTTT.

The chain couples TRBV10-1 to TRBJ1-4, with D perhaps TRBD1 (6 bases). Germline-derived CDR1 and CDR2 are WNHNN and SYGVQD (reference sequence). Trimming removed 6 bases at V and 6 bases at J, with 11 bases between. This CDR3 region has 13 residues. CDR3 in amino acids: CASSRDTDEKLFF. DNA of the CDR3: TGCGCCAGCAGCCGGGACACCGATGAAAAACTGTTTTTT.

This clone was seen only a few times. CDR3 coding DNA: TGTGCCAGCAGGTCCAGGCGAATCGACAATGAGCAGTTCTTC. As protein: CASRSRRIDNEQFF. The chain has TRBV2 and TRBJ2-1; no clear D. Looked up from germline, CDR1 is SNHLY and CDR2 is FYNNEI. This CDR3 region has 14 residues. V lost 6 bases to trimming and J lost 5 bases, with 14 bases between them.

This chain connects TRBV10-1 to TRBJ2-1; TRBD2 matches at 10 bases. Germline-derived CDR1 and CDR2 are WNHNN and SYGVQD (reference sequence). This CDR3 has 13 amino acids. J lost 10 bases, V lost 6 bases, and 6 bases had no gene match. CDR3 sequence: CASRSGTSDEQFF. CDR3 nucleotides: TGCGCCAGCAGATCCGGGACTAGCGACGAGCAGTTCTTC.

The genes are TRBV9 and TRBJ2-2, with 9 bases lining up with TRBD1. The CDR3 extends over 17 amino acids. V gave up 6 bases and J gave up 0 bases; unmatched junction bases: 9. CDR1 and CDR2 from the germline V gene are SGDLS and YYNGEE. The CDR3 region has the DNA TGTGCCAGCACCATAGGTGGGACAGGGTCGAACACCGGGGAGCTGTTTTTT. This gives the protein CASTIGGTGSNTGELFF. The full variable domain, in which reference TRBV9 and TRBJ2-2 provide the parts outside the CDR3, is DSGVTQTPKHLITATGQRVTLRCSPRSGDLSVYWYQQSLDQGLQFLIQYYNGEERAKGNILERFSAQQFPDLHSELNLSSLELGDSALYFCASTIGGTGSNTGELFFGEGSRLTVL.

V usage is TRBV4-1 and J usage is TRBJ2-1; 8 bases align to TRBD2. Germline CDR1 and CDR2: MGHRA and YSYEKL. CDR3 length equals 16 residues. V trimming: 6 bases; J trimming: 4 bases; junction bases outside the gene matches: 11. CDR3 bases: TGCGCCAGCAGGCATACAGCGGGAGCAGGGTACAATGAGCAGTTCTTC. Amino acids: CASRHTAGAGYNEQFF.

CDR3 residues: CATSDTGQPQHF. CDR3 nucleotides: TGTGCCACCAGCGACACGGGGCAGCCCCAGCATTTT. The V call is TRBV15, the J call TRBJ1-5; D call uncertain. Germline CDR1 and CDR2: LNHNV and YYDKDF (reference sequence). The CDR3 has 12 amino acids. Trimming stripped 5 bases from V and 7 bases from J, with 9 bases between.

The DNA for the CDR3 is TGTGCCAGCTCACCACAGACAGGGAGTAATGGCTACACCTTC. It specifies CASSPQTGSNGYTF. The chain links TRBV18 to TRBJ1-2, with 7 bases that match TRBD1. This CDR3 contains 14 residues. Germline V gives CDR1 KGHSH, CDR2 LQKENI. The J segment lost 6 bases and the V segment lost 1 base, leaving 5 bases of the junction unmatched.

The gene calls are TRBV5-1 and TRBJ1-2; TRBD1 matches at 9 bases. The CDR3 is 13 residues long. J gave up 6 bases and V 0 bases, and 0 bases lay outside the gene matches. Germline V gives CDR1 SGHRS, CDR2 YFSETQ. The CDR3 nucleotides read TGCGCCAGCAGCTTGGGACAGGGGGATGGCTACACCTTC. Translating gives CASSLGQGDGYTF.

The V gene is TRBV29-1, the J gene TRBJ2-1; D is possibly TRBD2 (6 bases). The CDR3 is made up of 11 amino acids. Germline values: CDR1 SQVTM, CDR2 ANQGSEA. V lost 5 bases and J lost 7, with 9 bases in between. CDR3 sequence reads: CSVSSVNEQFF. CDR3 DNA: TGCAGCGTTTCTAGCGTAAATGAGCAGTTCTTC.

This clone occurred once. The chain recombines TRBV7-2 with TRBJ2-7, with 8 bases that match TRBD1. The CDR3 runs to 15 residues. V lost 0 bases and J lost 5; bases outside the gene matches: 6. Germline values: CDR1 SGHTA, CDR2 FQGNSA. CDR3 region: CASSLASGGGHEQYF. DNA for the CDR3: TGTGCCAGCAGCTTAGCCTCAGGGGGCGGGCACGAGCAGTACTTC.

V usage is TRBV7-6 and J usage is TRBJ2-3; tentative D call: TRBD2 (6 bases). The germline V and J ends were trimmed by 4 bases and 3 bases, with 20 bases remaining between them. Looked up from germline, CDR1 is SGHVS and CDR2 is FNYEAQ. This CDR3 spans 17 amino acids. CDR3 nucleotide sequence: TGTGCCAGCAGCTCGCCTCCGAAGTCGGCGGGGACAGATACGCAGTATTTT. Its translation is CASSSPPKSAGTDTQYF. Drawing the rest from reference TRBV7-6 and TRBJ2-3, the complete variable domain is GAGVSQSPRYKVTKRGQDVALRCDPISGHVSLYWYRQALGQGPEFLTYFNYEAQQDKSGLPNDRFSAERPEGSISTLTIQRTEQRDSAMYRCASSSPPKSAGTDTQYFGPGTRLTVL.

The chain combines TRBV18 with TRBJ1-4; a weak D match, TRBD1 (5 bases). The germline V and J ends were trimmed by 0 bases and 7 bases, with 12 bases remaining between them. Germline CDR1 and CDR2: KGHSH and LQKENI. The CDR3 is 15 amino acids. The CDR3 reads CASSPPTVLGEKLFF. CDR3 nucleotides: TGTGCCAGCTCACCACCGACAGTTTTAGGTGAAAAACTGTTTTTT.

The genes are TRBV6-5 and TRBJ2-2, with D possibly TRBD2 on 6 matching bases. V shed 8 bases and J shed 5 bases, with 18 bases lying between them. The CDR3 loop spans 15 amino acids. Looked up from germline, CDR1 is MNHEY and CDR2 is SVGAGI. CDR3 protein: CASSVRGISTGELFF. In DNA form, the CDR3 reads TGTGCCAGCTCGGTTCGGGGGATCTCAACCGGGGAGCTGTTTTTT.

This clone was seen a few times. The chain links TRBV4-3 to TRBJ1-3; D not resolved. The V gene's germline CDR1 is LGHNA and CDR2 YSLEER. The CDR3 contains 16 residues. V lost 0 bases and J 0 bases, leaving 9 bases between the germline ends. CDR3 in amino acids: CASSQDLAISGNTIYF. CDR3 coding DNA: TGCGCCAGCAGCCAAGATTTGGCAATCTCTGGAAACACCATATATTTT.

The chain joins TRBV4-3 to TRBJ2-5; D is perhaps TRBD2 (7 bases). This CDR3 region has 14 residues. V dropped 3 bases and J dropped 5 bases, with 13 bases sitting between them. CDR1 and CDR2 from the germline V gene are LGHNA and YSLEER. The CDR3, as DNA: TGCGCCAGCAGCCAGGAGGGGGGGTTTGAGACCCAGTACTTC. Its protein product is CASSQEGGFETQYF.

The chain recombines TRBV30 with TRBJ1-2; 7 nucleotides match TRBD1. Germline CDR1 and CDR2: GTSNPN and SVGIG (reference sequence). The CDR3 loop spans 17 amino acids. V lost 0 bases and J lost 1; bases outside the gene matches: 11. In nucleotides, the CDR3 is TGTGCCTGGAGTGTACTAGGGGACAGTATTCTTAACTATGGCTACACCTTC. This codes for CAWSVLGDSILNYGYTF.

This clone was seen a handful of times. This rearrangement joins TRBV5-4 to TRBJ1-2; weak D call: TRBD1 (6 bases). Per germline, CDR1 SGHNT and CDR2 YYREEE (reference sequence). V lost 4 bases and J lost 2, with 18 bases in between. The CDR3 runs to 16 residues. The chain's CDR3 is CASSPPGTQRNYGYTF. The CDR3 DNA follows: TGTGCCAGCAGCCCCCCCGGGACACAGAGGAACTATGGCTACACCTTC.

This rearrangement joins TRBV5-1 to TRBJ2-7; TRBD1 matches 7 bases. With 4 bases clipped from V and 3 bases from J, the junction kept 10 bases outside the gene matches. This CDR3 region has 15 residues. CDR1 is SGHRS and CDR2 is YFSETQ in the germline V gene. CDR3 sequence (DNA): TGCGCCAGCAGCGCCGGACAGGACAGACGCTACGAGCAGTACTTC. This codes for CASSAGQDRRYEQYF.

This rearrangement joins TRBV21-1 to TRBJ2-3; TRBD2 reflects the table's D call only, with no check against the DNA. TRBV21-1 is a pseudogene locus. This CDR3 region has 16 residues. CDR3 in amino acids: CASSDRDCGSTDTQYF. The CDR3 DNA sequence: TGTGCCAGCAGCGATCGGGACTGCGGGAGCACAGATACGCAGTATTTT.